The 3 T cell receptor beta chains below come from one sample, sequenced in a study of blood T cells in healthy people across ages. Then a second PCR, running about 6 to 11 cycles, was carried out with a sample-barcoded 5' primer and a J-beta primer mix. Each CDR3 protein gets one entry after TCRdb re-called the 5' RACE reads with MiXCR. The sample carries under 2,000,000 distinct CDR3 sequences, approximately 50% recorded once. The sequencing input was blood. The receptors were gathered from a woman between 40 and 50 years old in good health.

This chain joins TRBV10-3 and TRBJ2-1, with TRBD2 identical over 8 bases. In germline, CDR1 is ENHRY, CDR2 SYGVKD. The CDR3 has 13 residues. With 8 bases clipped from V and 4 bases from J, the junction kept 4 bases outside the gene matches. The chain's CDR3 is CAIGRGAYNEQFF. DNA for the CDR3: TGTGCCATCGGGCGGGGGGCATACAATGAGCAGTTCTTC.

This clonotype was picked up one time. The chain combines TRBV6-6 with TRBJ2-1; tentatively, D is TRBD1 (6 bases). Germline loops: CDR1 MNHNY, CDR2 SVGAGI (reference sequence). CDR3 length: 13 residues. V was pared by 4 bases and J by 10 bases, with 14 bases between. In DNA form, the CDR3 reads TGTGCCAGCAGTTCGGGACATCTCTACGAGCAGTTCTTC. Protein product: CASSSGHLYEQFF.

The CDR3 is CALGAGIQPQHF. CDR3 coding DNA: TGTGCCTTAGGGGCAGGGATTCAGCCCCAGCATTTT. J is TRBJ1-5 and V is TRBV28, with a possible D match to TRBD1 (5 bases). Germline CDR1 reads MDHEN; CDR2 reads SYDVKM. Trimming took 11 bases from V and 6 from J, leaving 14 bases between them. The CDR3 length is 12 residues.